This TCR beta chain derives from a study of T cells in Graves' hyperthyroidism and ophthalmopathy. Study results and limitations: Model output signaled ophthalmopathy a median around 5.9 months ahead of onset. Most clonotypes expanded in the thyroid (above 0.001) were also present in blood.

TCR beta CDR3 regions were amplified from RNA. The HTBI set primed first-round TCR CDR3 RT-PCR. TCRdb reprocessed the multiplex PCR reads with MiXCR, giving one entry per CDR3 protein. The table includes about half a million distinct CDR3 sequences, less than 25% detected once. Those with hyperthyroidism were 18 to 65 years old, newly diagnosed, and ill for under 2 months. This clonotype was picked up many times. No antigen is known for it. Germline values: CDR1 MNHEY, CDR2 SVGAGI. The CDR3 extends over 14 amino acids. Trimming left V 2 bases short and J 4 bases short, with 10 bases between. This sequence originates from a man younger than 30 with Graves' hyperthyroidism. Material for sequencing was blood. The chain couples TRBV6-5 to TRBJ2-3; D is unclear. CDR3 sequence reads: CASSYGMGADTQYF. CDR3 coding DNA: TGTGCCAGCAGTTACGGGATGGGTGCAGATACGCAGTATTTT.